This is a list of T cell receptor beta chains from one sample in a study of T cell responses to AZD1222 COVID-19 vaccine. Measured with immunoSEQ multiplex PCR; TCRdb has only the in-frame clones, and not every one. The sample carries around 200,000 clones, over 80% recorded once. Material: peripheral blood, obtained 28 days after the second dose of the MenACWY control vaccine. Receptor source: an adult who received the MenACWY meningococcal vaccine as a control. Each CDR3 is given with its conserved first and last residue. D genes are given only for firm matches. Only part of the rows carry a size: once, few, many, or a class if the clone is expanded.

clone size	J gene	V gene	D gene	CDR3 DNA	CDR3 protein
NA	TRBJ2-2	TRBV4-1	TRBD1	TGCGCCAGCAGCCGTGGACAGGTTAACACCGGGGAGCTGTTTTTT	CASSRGQVNTGELFF
NA	TRBJ2-7	TRBV11-3	NA	TGTGCCAGCAGCTTAGAAGGTGGAGGTTCCTACGAGCAGTACTTC	CASSLEGGGSYEQYF
NA	TRBJ1-3	TRBV28	NA	TGTGCCAGCAGCGGACACACCATATATTTT	CASSGHTIYF
once	TRBJ2-2	TRBV2	TRBD1	TGTGCCAGCGTCGGACAGGGAACCGGGGAGCTGTTTTTT	CASVGQGTGELFF
once	TRBJ2-5	TRBV6-5	NA	TGTGCCAGCAGTCCCGGACTGCGGCAGCAAGAGACCCAGTACTTC	CASSPGLRQQETQYF
NA	TRBJ2-3	TRBV5-1	NA	TGCGCCAGCAGCTTGGTCACCGGGAGCGACACAGATACGCAGTATTTT	CASSLVTGSDTDTQYF
NA	TRBJ1-1	TRBV27	NA	TGTGCCAGCAGTCCCCCTTGGGGGACTGAAGCTTTCTTT	CASSPPWGTEAFF
NA	TRBJ1-2	TRBV2	TRBD1	TGTGCCAGCAGCCTACAGGGGCAAGATGGCTACACCTTC	CASSLQGQDGYTF
NA	TRBJ1-2	TRBV12-3/TRBV12-4	NA	TGTGCCAGCACCACGGGTACGGGGGGCTACACCTTC	CASTTGTGGYTF
once	TRBJ2-7	TRBV3-1/TRBV3-2	NA	TGTGCCAGCAGCACCACAGCAGGGGGGGGCCGCTACGAGCAGTACTTC	CASSTTAGGGRYEQYF
NA	TRBJ1-1	TRBV11-3	TRBD1	TGTGCCAGCAGCCCGGGACAGGCCACGAACACTGAAGCTTTCTTT	CASSPGQATNTEAFF
NA	TRBJ2-7	TRBV11-3	TRBD1	TGTGCCAGCAGCCCAGGCGGACAGGTGAACGAGCAGTACTTC	CASSPGGQVNEQYF
NA	TRBJ1-2	TRBV7-9	NA	TGTGCCAGCAGCCCCAGAGCGGGTGGCTATGGCTACACCTTC	CASSPRAGGYGYTF
NA	TRBJ1-5	TRBV7-3	TRBD1	TGTGCCAGCAGCTTAACCCGAGGCCGGGACAGGGGGCAATATAGCAATCAGCCCCAGCATTTT	CASSLTRGRDRGQYSNQPQHF
NA	TRBJ2-2	TRBV28	NA	TGTGCCACCAATCCGGGACAGAACACCGGGGAGCTGTTTTTT	CATNPGQNTGELFF
NA	TRBJ1-6	TRBV19	TRBD1	TGTGCCAGTAGACGGACAGGGGGTAATTCACCCCTCCACTTT	CASRRTGGNSPLHF
NA	TRBJ1-5	TRBV2	NA	TGTGCCAGCAGCGGCAGCAATCAGCCCCAGCATTTT	CASSGSNQPQHF
NA	TRBJ1-1	TRBV3-1/TRBV3-2	TRBD1	TGTGCCAGCAGCCCCACAGGGGGGGGAACTGAAGCTTTCTTT	CASSPTGGGTEAFF
NA	TRBJ1-1	TRBV7-9	NA	TGTGCCAGCAGCCAACAGGGCGGAGGCACTGAAGCTTTCTTT	CASSQQGGGTEAFF
NA	TRBJ1-1	TRBV19	NA	TGTGCCAGTAGTCATCAGGGCGGGAACACTGAAGCTTTCTTT	CASSHQGGNTEAFF
once	TRBJ1-2	TRBV4-2	NA	TGTGCCAGCAGCCAAGATGGGGTCAGAGGCACCTATGGCTACACCTTC	CASSQDGVRGTYGYTF
NA	TRBJ1-1	TRBV12-3/TRBV12-4	NA	TGTGCCAGCAGTTTACTTCGCGGCACTGAAGCTTTCTTT	CASSLLRGTEAFF
NA	TRBJ1-6	TRBV3-1/TRBV3-2	NA	TGTGCCAGCAGCCAAGACAGGGGTAATTCACCCCTCCACTTT	CASSQDRGNSPLHF
NA	TRBJ1-6	TRBV5-1	NA	TGCGCCAGCAGCTTGATTCGGCAGGGTTCACCCCTCCACTTT	CASSLIRQGSPLHF
once	TRBJ1-2	TRBV7-2	NA	TGTGCCAGCAGCTTAGCTGGCCCGGGTTATGGCTACACCTTC	CASSLAGPGYGYTF
NA	TRBJ1-5	TRBV12-3/TRBV12-4	NA	TGTGCCAGCAGTTTCTCCAGTAATCAGCCCCAGCATTTT	CASSFSSNQPQHF
once	TRBJ1-2	TRBV4-2	TRBD1	TGTGCCAGCAACCCCGGGACAGGGAACGGCTACACCTTC	CASNPGTGNGYTF
NA	TRBJ1-1	TRBV5-1	NA	TGCGCCAGCAGGAAAGAGGGCCGCACTGAAGCTTTCTTT	CASRKEGRTEAFF
NA	TRBJ1-1	TRBV6-5	NA	TGTGCCAGCAGCCGTCACGGGGGGGGTGAAGCTTTCTTT	CASSRHGGGEAFF
NA	TRBJ2-1	TRBV7-7	TRBD2	TGTGCTAGCAGCTTAGGCCTAGCGGGGAGCAATGAGCAGTTCTTC	CASSLGLAGSNEQFF
NA	TRBJ1-2	TRBV19	TRBD1	TGTGCCAGTAGTATTTCCCAGACAGGGGGTTATGGCTACACCTTC	CASSISQTGGYGYTF
NA	TRBJ2-5	TRBV10-2	TRBD2	TGCGCCAGCAGTGTGATCGTAGCGGGGGGACAACAAGAGACCCAGTACTTC	CASSVIVAGGQQETQYF
NA	TRBJ1-1	TRBV28	NA	TGTGCCAGCAGTAGGAGCGGGCGGGTAAATGAAGCTTTCTTT	CASSRSGRVNEAFF
NA	TRBJ2-1	TRBV4-2	NA	TGTGCCAGCAGCCAAGATTTAACAGCAGGATACAATGAGCAGTTCTTC	CASSQDLTAGYNEQFF
NA	TRBJ1-2	TRBV4-1	NA	TGCGCCAGCAGCCAAGCCGCTGGACGGCTGAACTATGGCTACACCTTC	CASSQAAGRLNYGYTF
NA	TRBJ2-5	TRBV12-3/TRBV12-4	NA	TGTGCCAGCACCCGACGGGAGGAGACCCAGTACTTC	CASTRREETQYF
NA	TRBJ2-5	TRBV9	NA	TGTGCCAGCAGCGCGAGCCCTCGTTCGGAAGAGACCCAGTACTTC	CASSASPRSEETQYF
NA	TRBJ1-4	TRBV30	NA	TGTGCCTGGAAGTCTAAGGGCAGGAGGGGTCGGGCTGAAAAACTGTTTTTT	CAWKSKGRRGRAEKLFF
NA	TRBJ1-1	TRBV2	NA	TGTGCCAGCTCATTCGAGGTCGAAGCTTTCTTT	CASSFEVEAFF
NA	TRBJ1-2	TRBV7-6	TRBD1	TGTGCCAGCAGCCCGGACAGGGTTAACTATGGCTACACCTTC	CASSPDRVNYGYTF
NA	TRBJ2-3	TRBV6-2/TRBV6-3	NA	TGTGCCAGCAGCACAGATCCCGGCTACACAGATACGCAGTATTTT	CASSTDPGYTDTQYF
NA	TRBJ1-5	TRBV6-1	NA	TGTGCCAGCAGTGAATCGTCGGGGCCCTATCAGCCCCAGCATTTT	CASSESSGPYQPQHF
NA	TRBJ2-5	TRBV4-1	NA	TGCGCCAGCAGCCAAGGACAGGAAGAGACCCAGTACTTC	CASSQGQEETQYF
NA	TRBJ1-6	TRBV3-1/TRBV3-2	TRBD1	TGTGCCAGCAGCCCGGGACAGGGCAACTCACCCCTCCACTTT	CASSPGQGNSPLHF
NA	TRBJ1-1	TRBV5-4	NA	TGTGCCAGCAGCTCAGCCCCAAGGGGAGGGAACACTGAAGCTTTCTTT	CASSSAPRGGNTEAFF
NA	TRBJ1-2	TRBV9	TRBD1	TGTGCCAGCAGCCCATCAGGGGGTAACTATGGCTACACCTTC	CASSPSGGNYGYTF
NA	TRBJ1-6	TRBV7-2	NA	TGTGCCAGCAGCGGAAACAGGGTTAAGAATTCACCCCTCCACTTT	CASSGNRVKNSPLHF
NA	TRBJ2-1	TRBV19	NA	TGTGCCAGTAACTCCCTGGGGGCGTTGAATGAGCAGTTCTTC	CASNSLGALNEQFF
NA	TRBJ1-4	TRBV27	TRBD1	TGTGCCAGCAGGACCCAGGGGGCGGGTGAAAAACTGTTTTTT	CASRTQGAGEKLFF
NA	TRBJ1-5	TRBV2	NA	TGTGCCAGCAGTGCGCAGGGCAATCAGCCCCAGCATTTT	CASSAQGNQPQHF
NA	TRBJ2-1	TRBV4-3	NA	TGCGCCAGCAGCCAAGCTGGCGGGGACTACAATGAGCAGTTCTTC	CASSQAGGDYNEQFF